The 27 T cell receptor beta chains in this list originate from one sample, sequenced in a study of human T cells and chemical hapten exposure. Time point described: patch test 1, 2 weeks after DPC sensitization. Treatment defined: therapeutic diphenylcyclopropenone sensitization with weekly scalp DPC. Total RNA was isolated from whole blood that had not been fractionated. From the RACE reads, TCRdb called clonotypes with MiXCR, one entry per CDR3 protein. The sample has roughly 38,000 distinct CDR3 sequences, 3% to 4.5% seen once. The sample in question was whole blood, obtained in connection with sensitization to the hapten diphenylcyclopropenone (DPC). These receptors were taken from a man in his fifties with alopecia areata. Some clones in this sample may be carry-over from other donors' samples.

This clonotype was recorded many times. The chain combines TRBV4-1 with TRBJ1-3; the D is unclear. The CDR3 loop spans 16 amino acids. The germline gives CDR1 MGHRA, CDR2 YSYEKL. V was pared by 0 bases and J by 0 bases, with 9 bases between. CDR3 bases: TGCGCCAGCAGCCAAGAACCGGCAGCCTCTGGAAACACCATATATTTT. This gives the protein CASSQEPAASGNTIYF.

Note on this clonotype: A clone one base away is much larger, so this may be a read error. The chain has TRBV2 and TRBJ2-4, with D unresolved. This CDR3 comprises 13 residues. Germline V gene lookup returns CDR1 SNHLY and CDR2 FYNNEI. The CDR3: CASNSLSKGIRYF. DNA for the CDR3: TGTGCCAGCAATTCCCTGTCAAAGGGCATTCGGTACTTC.

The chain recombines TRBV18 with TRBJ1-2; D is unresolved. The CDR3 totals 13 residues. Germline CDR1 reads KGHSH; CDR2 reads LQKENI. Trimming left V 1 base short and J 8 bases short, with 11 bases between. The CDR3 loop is CASSPRTLEGYTF. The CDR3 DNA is TGTGCCAGCTCACCACGGACTTTGGAGGGCTACACCTTC.

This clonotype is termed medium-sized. The CDR3 spells CASSLVHVNYEQYF. The CDR3 DNA reads TGTGCCAGCAGCTTGGTGCACGTCAACTACGAGCAGTACTTC. The V gene is TRBV7-9, the J gene TRBJ2-7, with D unresolved. Germline values: CDR1 SEHNR, CDR2 FQNEAQ (reference sequence). V was pared by 3 bases and J by 3 bases, with 12 bases between. The CDR3 is made up of 14 amino acids.

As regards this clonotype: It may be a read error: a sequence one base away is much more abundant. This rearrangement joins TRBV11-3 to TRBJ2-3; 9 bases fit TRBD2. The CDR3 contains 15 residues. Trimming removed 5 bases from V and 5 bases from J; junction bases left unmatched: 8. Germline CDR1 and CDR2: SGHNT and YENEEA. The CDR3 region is CASSVSGRPIDTQYF. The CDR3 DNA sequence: TGTGCCAGCAGCGTGAGCGGGAGGCCCATAGATACGCAGTATTTT.

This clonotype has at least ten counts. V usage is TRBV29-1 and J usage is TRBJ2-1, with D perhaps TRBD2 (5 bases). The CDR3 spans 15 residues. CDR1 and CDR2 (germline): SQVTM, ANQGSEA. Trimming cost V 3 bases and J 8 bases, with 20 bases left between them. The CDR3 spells CSVDSTGSRSDEQFF. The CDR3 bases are TGCAGCGTTGATAGTACGGGATCGCGAAGTGATGAGCAGTTCTTC.

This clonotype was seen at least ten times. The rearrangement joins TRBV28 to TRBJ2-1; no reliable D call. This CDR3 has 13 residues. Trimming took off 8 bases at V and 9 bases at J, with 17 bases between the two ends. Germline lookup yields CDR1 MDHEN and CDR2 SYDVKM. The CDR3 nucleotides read TGTGCCAGCTCCGGCGGTCAGCTGGGTGAGCAGTTCTTC. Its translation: CASSGGQLGEQFF.

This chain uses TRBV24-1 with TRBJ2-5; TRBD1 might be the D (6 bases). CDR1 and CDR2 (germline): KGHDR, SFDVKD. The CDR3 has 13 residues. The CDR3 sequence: CDTATGFKETQYF. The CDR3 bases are TGTGACACGGCAACAGGGTTTAAAGAGACCCAGTACTTC.

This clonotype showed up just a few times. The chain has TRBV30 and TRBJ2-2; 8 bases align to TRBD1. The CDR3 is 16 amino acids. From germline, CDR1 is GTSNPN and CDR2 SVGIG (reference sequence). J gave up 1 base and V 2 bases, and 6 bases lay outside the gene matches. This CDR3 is CAWSPPGQGNTGELFF. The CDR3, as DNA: TGTGCCTGGAGTCCCCCCGGACAGGGGAACACCGGGGAGCTGTTTTTT.

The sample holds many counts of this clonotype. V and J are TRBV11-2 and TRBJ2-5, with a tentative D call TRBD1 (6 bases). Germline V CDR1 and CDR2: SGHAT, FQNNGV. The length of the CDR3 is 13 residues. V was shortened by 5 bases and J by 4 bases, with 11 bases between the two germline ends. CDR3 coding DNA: TGTGCCAGCAGCCGCCCGGACAGAGAGACCCAGTACTTC. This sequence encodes CASSRPDRETQYF.

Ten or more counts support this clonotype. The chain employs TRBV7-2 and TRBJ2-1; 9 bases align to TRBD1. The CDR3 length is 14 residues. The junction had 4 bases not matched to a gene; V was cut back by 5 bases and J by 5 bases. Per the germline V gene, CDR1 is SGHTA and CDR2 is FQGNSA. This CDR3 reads CASSPGTGNNEQFF. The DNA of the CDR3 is TGTGCCAGCAGCCCGGGGACAGGGAACAATGAGCAGTTCTTC. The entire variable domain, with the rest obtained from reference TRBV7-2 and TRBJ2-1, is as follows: GAGVSQSPSNKVTEKGKDVELRCDPISGHTALYWYRQSLGQGLEFLIYFQGNSAPDKSGLPSDRFSAERTGGSVSTLTIQRTQQEDSAVYLCASSPGTGNNEQFFGPGTRLTVL.

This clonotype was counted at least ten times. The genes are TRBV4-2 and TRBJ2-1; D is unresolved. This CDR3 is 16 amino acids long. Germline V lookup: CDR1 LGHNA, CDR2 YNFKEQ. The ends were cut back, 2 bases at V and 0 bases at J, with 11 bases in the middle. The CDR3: CASSQKDRSSYNEQFF. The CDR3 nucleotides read TGTGCCAGCAGCCAAAAGGACCGGAGCTCCTACAATGAGCAGTTCTTC.

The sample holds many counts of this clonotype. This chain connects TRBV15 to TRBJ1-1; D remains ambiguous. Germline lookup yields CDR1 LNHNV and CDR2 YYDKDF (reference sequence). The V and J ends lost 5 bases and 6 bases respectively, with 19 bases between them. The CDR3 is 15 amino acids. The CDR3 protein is CATSVGRLGLSEAFF. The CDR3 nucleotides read TGTGCCACCAGCGTCGGGCGTCTCGGGCTTTCTGAAGCTTTCTTT.

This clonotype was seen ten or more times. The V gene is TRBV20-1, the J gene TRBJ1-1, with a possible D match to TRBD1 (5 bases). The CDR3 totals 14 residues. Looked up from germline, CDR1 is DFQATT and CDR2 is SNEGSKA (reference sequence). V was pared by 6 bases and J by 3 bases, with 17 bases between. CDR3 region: CSAPIRGVDTEAFF. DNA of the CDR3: TGCAGTGCCCCCATCAGAGGGGTCGACACTGAAGCTTTCTTT.

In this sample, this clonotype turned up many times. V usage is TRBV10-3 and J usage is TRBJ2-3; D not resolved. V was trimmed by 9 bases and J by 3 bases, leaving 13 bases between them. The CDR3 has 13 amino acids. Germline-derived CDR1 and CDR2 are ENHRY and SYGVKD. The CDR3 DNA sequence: TGTGCCATTCAGTTCGAGGATACAGATACGCAGTATTTT. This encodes CAIQFEDTDTQYF.

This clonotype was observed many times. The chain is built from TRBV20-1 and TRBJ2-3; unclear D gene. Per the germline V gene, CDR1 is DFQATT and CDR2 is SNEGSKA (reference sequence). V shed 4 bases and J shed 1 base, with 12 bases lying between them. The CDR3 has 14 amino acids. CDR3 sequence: CSATSLDGTDTQYF. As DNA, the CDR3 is TGCAGTGCTACCTCTTTGGATGGCACAGATACGCAGTATTTT.

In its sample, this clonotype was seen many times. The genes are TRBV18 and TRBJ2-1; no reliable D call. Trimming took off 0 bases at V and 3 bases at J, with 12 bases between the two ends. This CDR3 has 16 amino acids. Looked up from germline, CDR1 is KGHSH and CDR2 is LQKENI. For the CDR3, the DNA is TGTGCCAGCTCACCACCCAGTGGTTTCTTCTACAATGAGCAGTTCTTC. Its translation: CASSPPSGFFYNEQFF.

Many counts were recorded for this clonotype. This chain's CDR3 is CAISAGQGGIGEQYF. CDR3 nucleotide sequence: TGTGCCATCAGTGCAGGACAGGGGGGAATCGGGGAGCAGTACTTC. The chain employs TRBV10-3 and TRBJ2-7; 10 nucleotides align to TRBD1. The CDR3 runs 15 residues. The J segment lost 7 bases and the V segment lost 4 bases, leaving 10 bases of the junction unmatched. CDR1 and CDR2 (germline): ENHRY, SYGVKD.

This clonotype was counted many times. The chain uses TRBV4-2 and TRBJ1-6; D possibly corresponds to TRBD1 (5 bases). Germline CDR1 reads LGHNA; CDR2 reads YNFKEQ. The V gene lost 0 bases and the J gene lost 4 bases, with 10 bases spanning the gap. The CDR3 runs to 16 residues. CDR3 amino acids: CASSQEGTAYNSPLHF. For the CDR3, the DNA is TGTGCCAGCAGCCAAGAGGGGACCGCGTATAATTCACCCCTCCACTTT.

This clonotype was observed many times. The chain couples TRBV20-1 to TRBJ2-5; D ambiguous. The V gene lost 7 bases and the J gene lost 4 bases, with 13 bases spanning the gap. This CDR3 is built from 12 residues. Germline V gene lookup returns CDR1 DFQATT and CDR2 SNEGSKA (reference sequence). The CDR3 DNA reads TGCAGTGGTTCGGGTCAGGTAGAGACCCAGTACTTC. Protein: CSGSGQVETQYF.

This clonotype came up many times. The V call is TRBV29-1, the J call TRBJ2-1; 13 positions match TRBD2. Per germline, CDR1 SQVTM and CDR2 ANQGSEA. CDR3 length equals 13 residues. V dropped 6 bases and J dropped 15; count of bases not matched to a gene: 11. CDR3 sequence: CSVNRGRLAGGFF. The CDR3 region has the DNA TGCAGCGTGAACCGGGGTAGACTAGCGGGAGGGTTCTTC.

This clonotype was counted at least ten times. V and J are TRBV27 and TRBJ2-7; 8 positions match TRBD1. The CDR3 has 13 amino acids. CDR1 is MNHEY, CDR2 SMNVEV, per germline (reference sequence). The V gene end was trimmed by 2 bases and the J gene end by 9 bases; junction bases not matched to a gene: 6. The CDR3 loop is CASSLGQGVLQYF. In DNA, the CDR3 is TGTGCCAGCAGTTTAGGACAGGGCGTGTTGCAGTACTTC.

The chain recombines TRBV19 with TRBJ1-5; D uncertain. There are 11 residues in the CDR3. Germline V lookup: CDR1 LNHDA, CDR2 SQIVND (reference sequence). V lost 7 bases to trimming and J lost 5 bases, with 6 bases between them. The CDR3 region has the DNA TGTGCCAGTAAGGGTGATCAGCCCCAGCATTTT. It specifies CASKGDQPQHF.

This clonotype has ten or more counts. CDR3 sequence: CASSPSTGMSTEAFF. The CDR3 DNA reads as TGTGCCAGCAGTCCGTCGACAGGGATGAGCACTGAAGCTTTCTTT. The chain recombines TRBV27 with TRBJ1-1; 7 bases match TRBD1. V was pared by 5 bases and J by 4 bases, with 10 bases of the junction left unmatched. The germline V gene encodes CDR1 MNHEY and CDR2 SMNVEV (reference sequence). The CDR3 sequence is 15 residues long.

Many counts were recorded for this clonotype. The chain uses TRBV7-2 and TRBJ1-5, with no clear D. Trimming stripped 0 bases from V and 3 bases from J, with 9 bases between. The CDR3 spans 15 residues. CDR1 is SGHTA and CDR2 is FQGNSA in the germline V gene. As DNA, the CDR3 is TGTGCCAGCAGCTTAGCGATCGGGGTCAATCAGCCCCAGCATTTT. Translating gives CASSLAIGVNQPQHF.

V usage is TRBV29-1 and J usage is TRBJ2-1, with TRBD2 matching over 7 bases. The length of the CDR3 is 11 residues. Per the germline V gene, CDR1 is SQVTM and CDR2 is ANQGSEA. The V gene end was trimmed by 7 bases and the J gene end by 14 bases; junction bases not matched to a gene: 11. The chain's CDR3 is CSGGLAAPEFF. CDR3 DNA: TGCAGCGGGGGCCTAGCGGCCCCAGAGTTCTTC.

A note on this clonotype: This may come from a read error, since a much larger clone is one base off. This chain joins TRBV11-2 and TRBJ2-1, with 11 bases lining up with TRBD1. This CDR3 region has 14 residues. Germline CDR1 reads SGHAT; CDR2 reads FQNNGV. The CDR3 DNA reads TGTGCCAGCAGTCCCCGGACAGGGGGCAATGAGCAGTTATTC. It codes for CASSPRTGGNEQLF.